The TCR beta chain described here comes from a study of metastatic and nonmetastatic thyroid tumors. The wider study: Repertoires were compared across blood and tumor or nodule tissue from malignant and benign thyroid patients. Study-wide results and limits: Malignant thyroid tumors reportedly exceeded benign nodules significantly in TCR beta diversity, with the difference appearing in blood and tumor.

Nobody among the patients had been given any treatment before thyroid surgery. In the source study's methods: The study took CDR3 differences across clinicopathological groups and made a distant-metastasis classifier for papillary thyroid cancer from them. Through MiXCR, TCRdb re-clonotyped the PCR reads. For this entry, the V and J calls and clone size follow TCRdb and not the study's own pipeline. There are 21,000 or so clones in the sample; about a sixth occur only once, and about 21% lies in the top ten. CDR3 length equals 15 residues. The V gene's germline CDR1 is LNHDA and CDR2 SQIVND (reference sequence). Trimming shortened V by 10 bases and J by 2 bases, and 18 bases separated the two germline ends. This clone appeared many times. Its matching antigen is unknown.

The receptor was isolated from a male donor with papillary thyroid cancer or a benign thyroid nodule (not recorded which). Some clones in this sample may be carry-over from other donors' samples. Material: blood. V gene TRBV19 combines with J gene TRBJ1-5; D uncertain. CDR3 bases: TGTGCCACCGGCTCGCTTGGGGTTGGCAATCAGCCCCAGCATTTT. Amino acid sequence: CATGSLGVGNQPQHF. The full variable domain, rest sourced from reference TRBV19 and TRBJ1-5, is DGGITQSPKYLFRKEGQNVTLSCEQNLNHDAMYWYRQDPGQGLRLIYYSQIVNDFQKGDIAEGYSVSREKKESFPLTVTSAQKNPTAFYLCATGSLGVGNQPQHFGDGTRLSIL.